The 32 T cell receptor beta chains presented below share a single source sample, sequenced in a study of CD8+ T cells in alopecia areata. As to treatment: oral pan-JAK inhibitor, 5-10 mg twice daily. Sequencing relied on a cDNA template that was reverse transcribed from extracted RNA. Assay: immunoSEQ multiplex PCR; the TCRdb copy retains only in-frame clones and omits some. The sample shows about 300,000 clones, roughly 60% of them seen only once. Sequenced here: CD4+ T cells sorted from blood, sampled at week 24, from a patient treated with tofacitinib. These TCRs come from a human donor with alopecia areata.

The gene calls are TRBV30 and TRBJ2-4; D is undetermined. Germline lookup yields CDR1 GTSNPN and CDR2 SVGIG (reference sequence). Trimming stripped 5 bases from V and 0 bases from J, with 11 bases between. This CDR3 is built from 14 residues. The CDR3: CAWSGSLAKNIQYF. The CDR3 region has the DNA TGTGCCTGGTCCGGATCCCTAGCCAAAAACATTCAGTACTTC. Full variable domain (outside the CDR3, taken from reference TRBV30 and TRBJ2-4): SQTIHQWPATLVQPVGSPLSLECTVEGTSNPNLYWYRQAAGRGLQLLFYSVGIGQISSEVPQNLSASRPQDRQFILSSKKLLLSDSGFYLCAWSGSLAKNIQYFGAGTRLSVL.

V gene TRBV19 combines with J gene TRBJ1-1, with TRBD1 matching over 9 bases. The ends lost 3 bases at V and 1 base at J; junction bases unmatched: 3. CDR1 is LNHDA and CDR2 is SQIVND in the germline V gene (reference sequence). There are 15 residues in the CDR3. The CDR3: CASSMGGQGNTEAFF. The CDR3, as DNA: TGTGCCAGTAGTATGGGGGGACAGGGGAACACTGAAGCTTTCTTT. The entire variable domain, with the rest obtained from reference TRBV19 and TRBJ1-1, is as follows: DGGITQSPKYLFRKEGQNVTLSCEQNLNHDAMYWYRQDPGQGLRLIYYSQIVNDFQKGDIAEGYSVSREKKESFPLTVTSAQKNPTAFYLCASSMGGQGNTEAFFGQGTRLTVV.

CDR3 amino acids: CASSSEATAGQPQHF. CDR3 coding DNA: TGTGCCAGCAGTAGTGAGGCTACCGCCGGGCAGCCCCAGCATTTT. The gene calls are TRBV27 and TRBJ1-5; D is uncertain. V shed 5 bases and J shed 7 bases, with 18 bases lying between them. The CDR3 runs to 15 residues. Germline V lookup: CDR1 MNHEY, CDR2 SMNVEV (reference sequence).

The V and J genes are TRBV20-1 and TRBJ1-1, with D possibly TRBD1 on 5 matching bases. V was pared by 4 bases and J by 7 bases, with 10 bases between. Germline CDR1 and CDR2: DFQATT and SNEGSKA (reference sequence). The CDR3 is 11 amino acids. CDR3 in DNA: TGCAGTGCTAATCCCAGGGATGAAGCTTTCTTT. It specifies CSANPRDEAFF.

This clone came up a few times. This chain joins TRBV7-9 and TRBJ1-4, with 11 positions matching TRBD1. Per germline, CDR1 SEHNR and CDR2 FQNEAQ (reference sequence). The CDR3 is made up of 15 amino acids. The V segment lost 5 bases and the J segment 8 bases; nucleotides outside the gene matches: 7. The CDR3 region is CASSAGQGANEKLFF. In DNA, the CDR3 is TGTGCCAGCAGCGCAGGACAGGGGGCGAACGAAAAACTGTTTTTT. Full variable domain (outside the CDR3, taken from reference TRBV7-9 and TRBJ1-4): DTGVSQNPRHKITKRGQNVTFRCDPISEHNRLYWYRQTLGQGPEFLTYFQNEAQLEKSRLLSDRFSAERPKGSFSTLEIQRTEQGDSAMYLCASSAGQGANEKLFFGSGTQLSVL.

The chain joins TRBV7-2 to TRBJ1-2, with 8 bases identical to TRBD1. The CDR3 spans 16 residues. The germline V gene encodes CDR1 SGHTA and CDR2 FQGNSA. The J segment lost 6 bases and the V segment lost 1 base, leaving 10 bases of the junction unmatched. The CDR3 here is CASSLGPNRGRNGYTF. CDR3 sequence (DNA): TGTGCCAGCAGCTTAGGTCCAAACAGGGGGAGGAATGGCTACACCTTC.

The J gene is TRBJ2-7, the V gene TRBV19; 9 bases line up with TRBD2. This CDR3 comprises 13 residues. V lost 5 bases to trimming and J lost 6 bases; unmatched junction nucleotides: 5. The germline gives CDR1 LNHDA, CDR2 SQIVND (reference sequence). The CDR3 bases are TGTGCCAGTAGTCCTCGGACTAGCGTCGAGCAGTACTTC. Translated: CASSPRTSVEQYF.

This chain links TRBV10-3 with TRBJ2-6; 7 bases are shared with TRBD1. The J segment lost 2 bases and the V segment lost 6 bases, leaving 7 bases of the junction unmatched. Germline V gives CDR1 ENHRY, CDR2 SYGVKD. This CDR3 comprises 16 residues. Here the CDR3 DNA reads TGTGCCATCAGCACACCCCAGGGGGCTGGGGCCAACGTCCTGACTTTC. Its translation: CAISTPQGAGANVLTF.

The chain uses TRBV7-9 and TRBJ2-6; D is uncertain. V was cut by 5 bases and J by 5 bases, with 13 bases left in between. CDR3 length: 15 amino acids. Germline V CDR1 and CDR2: SEHNR, FQNEAQ (reference sequence). This CDR3 reads CASSPDPRRANVLTF. The CDR3 DNA reads as TGTGCCAGCAGCCCGGACCCTCGGAGGGCCAACGTCCTGACTTTC.

This clone was recorded a few times. V usage is TRBV4-1 and J usage is TRBJ1-1, with unresolved D. CDR1 MGHRA and CDR2 YSYEKL come from the germline V gene. Trimming removed 0 bases from V and 1 base from J, with 9 bases in between. This CDR3 region has 15 residues. The CDR3, as DNA: TGCGCCAGCAGCCAAGATTCAGCCCCGAACACTGAAGCTTTCTTT. Translation gives CASSQDSAPNTEAFF.

The CDR3 sequence: CASSRQMSNTGELFF. For the CDR3, the DNA is TGCGCCAGCAGCAGGCAGATGTCGAACACCGGGGAGCTGTTTTTT. The chain uses TRBV5-1 and TRBJ2-2; D remains unclear. Germline CDR1 and CDR2: SGHRS and YFSETQ. V lost 4 bases and J 0 bases, leaving 10 bases between the germline ends. The CDR3 covers 15 residues.

The V call is TRBV5-6, the J call TRBJ2-5; 7 positions agree with TRBD2. Trimming took 6 bases from V and 5 from J; bases not matched to a gene: 16. Germline CDR1 is SGHDT and CDR2 is YYEEEE. The CDR3 covers 16 residues. The CDR3 protein is CASTTWEGRGYETQYF. CDR3 coding DNA: TGTGCCAGCACGACATGGGAGGGGCGCGGGTATGAGACCCAGTACTTC.

Here the CDR3 reads CASRLDLITEAFF. As DNA, the CDR3 is TGTGCCAGCAGGTTGGACTTAATCACTGAAGCTTTCTTT. The chain is built from TRBV2 and TRBJ1-1; D remains unclear. Germline V gene data show CDR1 as SNHLY and CDR2 as FYNNEI. This CDR3 comprises 13 residues. Deletions cut 6 bases from V and 4 bases from J, with 12 bases between.

A remark on this clone: This sample also contains other DNA sequences that code for the same CDR3. The J gene is TRBJ1-1, the V gene TRBV30; D uncertain. The CDR3 is 13 residues long. The germline V gene encodes CDR1 GTSNPN and CDR2 SVGIG (reference sequence). Between the trimmed V and J ends, which lost 0 bases and 5 bases, there was a span of 10 bases. CDR3 sequence: CAWSVRVGTEAFF. The CDR3 coding sequence is TGTGCCTGGAGTGTACGAGTAGGGACTGAAGCTTTCTTT.

The CDR3, as DNA: TGTGCCAGCAGCCAAGATCGGGGAGACTTAAGCACAGATACGCAGTATTTT. It specifies CASSQDRGDLSTDTQYF. The V gene is TRBV4-2, the J gene TRBJ2-3, with a possible D match to TRBD2 (5 bases). The CDR3 has 17 residues. Germline V gives CDR1 LGHNA, CDR2 YNFKEQ. Trimming took 0 bases from V and 0 from J, leaving 13 bases between them.

The rearrangement joins TRBV29-1 to TRBJ2-1; 8 nucleotides line up with TRBD2. The CDR3 spans 15 residues. Germline CDR1 is SQVTM and CDR2 is ANQGSEA. With V trimmed by 3 bases and J by 6 bases, 10 bases remained unmatched. The CDR3 nucleotides are TGCAGCGTTGACTCGGCAGCGGGGGTCGGCAATGAGCAGTTCTTC. Amino acid sequence: CSVDSAAGVGNEQFF.

The chain is built from TRBV2 and TRBJ2-1, with TRBD1 identical over 9 bases. Unmatched junction bases numbered 14, after V lost 2 bases and J lost 6 bases. The CDR3 is 18 residues long. The germline V gene encodes CDR1 SNHLY and CDR2 FYNNEI. The CDR3 DNA sequence: TGTGCCAGCAGTGAATGGGGCCTGGGACAGGGCGTTAGCAATGAGCAGTTCTTC. Residues: CASSEWGLGQGVSNEQFF.

V usage is TRBV5-1 and J usage is TRBJ2-5; 8 bases map to TRBD1. Germline values: CDR1 SGHRS, CDR2 YFSETQ. This CDR3 is 14 amino acids long. V shed 4 bases and J 2 bases; nucleotides not matched to a gene: 4. The DNA of the CDR3 is TGCGCCAGCAGCCCGGACAGGGTTCAAGAGACCCAGTACTTC. This gives the protein CASSPDRVQETQYF. Combining the CDR3 with reference TRBV5-1 and TRBJ2-5 gives the whole variable domain KAGVTQTPRYLIKTRGQQVTLSCSPISGHRSVSWYQQTPGQGLQFLFEYFSETQRNKGNFPGRFSGRQFSNSRSEMNVSTLELGDSALYLCASSPDRVQETQYFGPGTRLLVL.

This clone occurred once. Here the CDR3 DNA reads TGTGCCACCAGCAGAGAGAAGGGACCCTACGAGCAGTACTTC. It codes for CATSREKGPYEQYF. The rearrangement joins TRBV15 to TRBJ2-7; D tentatively reads TRBD1 or TRBD2 (5 bases each). The CDR3 contains 14 residues. Germline V gene lookup returns CDR1 LNHNV and CDR2 YYDKDF (reference sequence). V lost 0 bases to trimming and J lost 2 bases, with 8 bases between them.

This clone was seen a few times. The rearrangement links TRBV5-1 to TRBJ1-4, with a possible D match to TRBD1 (5 bases). CDR3 length equals 14 residues. Trimming removed 2 bases at V and 3 bases at J, with 8 bases between. Germline-derived CDR1 and CDR2 are SGHRS and YFSETQ. This chain's CDR3 is CASSFGASNEKLFF. CDR3 sequence (DNA): TGCGCCAGCAGCTTCGGGGCGTCTAATGAAAAACTGTTTTTT.

The V gene is TRBV28, the J gene TRBJ2-5; D possibly corresponds to TRBD1 (6 bases). The V and J ends lost 5 bases and 5 bases respectively, with 12 bases between them. Germline lookup yields CDR1 MDHEN and CDR2 SYDVKM. The length of the CDR3 is 13 residues. The chain's CDR3 is CASSGGAMETQYF. In DNA form, the CDR3 reads TGTGCCAGCAGTGGGGGCGCGATGGAGACCCAGTACTTC. Full variable domain (remainder filled in from reference TRBV28 and TRBJ2-5): DVKVTQSSRYLVKRTGEKVFLECVQDMDHENMFWYRQDPGLGLRLIYFSYDVKMKEKGDIPEGYSVSREKKERFSLILESASTNQTSMYLCASSGGAMETQYFGPGTRLLVL.

In its sample, this clone was seen many times. The V gene is TRBV7-2, the J gene TRBJ2-7, with 9 bases fitting TRBD1. From germline, CDR1 is SGHTA and CDR2 FQGNSA. V lost 1 base to trimming and J lost 2 bases; unmatched junction nucleotides: 3. The CDR3 totals 15 residues. CDR3 loop: CASSLGGQGPYEQYF. CDR3 nucleotide sequence: TGTGCCAGCAGCTTAGGAGGACAGGGGCCCTACGAGCAGTACTTC.

As DNA, the CDR3 is TGTGCCAGCAGTAAGCAGGGAGACACCGGGGAGCTGTTTTTT. It yields the protein CASSKQGDTGELFF. The chain has TRBV25-1 and TRBJ2-2; D may be TRBD1 or TRBD2 (5 bases each). CDR1 and CDR2 (germline): MGHDK, SYGVNS. This CDR3 region has 14 residues. Trimming pared 5 bases from V and 3 bases from J, leaving 10 bases between.

This clone showed up just a few times. This rearrangement joins TRBV9 to TRBJ1-3; a possible D gene is TRBD1 (5 bases). V was shortened by 0 bases and J by 2 bases, with 12 bases between the two germline ends. Per germline, CDR1 SGDLS and CDR2 YYNGEE. There are 16 residues in the CDR3. CDR3 sequence (DNA): TGTGCCAGCAGCGTAGGGTCCCAGGGAACTGGAAACACCATATATTTT. This encodes CASSVGSQGTGNTIYF.

The J gene is TRBJ1-4, the V gene TRBV30; 7 nucleotides align to TRBD1. The V and J ends lost 0 bases and 8 bases, in that order; junction bases with no gene match: 9. This CDR3 has 15 amino acids. CDR1 is GTSNPN, CDR2 SVGIG, per germline (reference sequence). The CDR3 DNA reads as TGTGCCTGGAGTGTACAAGCTACCAGGGGGGAAAAACTGTTTTTT. It specifies CAWSVQATRGEKLFF.

V usage is TRBV7-2 and J usage is TRBJ2-3; TRBD1 agrees at 11 bases. CDR1 SGHTA and CDR2 FQGNSA come from the germline V gene. This CDR3 is 16 amino acids long. The junction had 8 bases not matched to a gene; V was cut back by 5 bases and J by 4 bases. The CDR3 sequence: CASSIQGTGGADTQYF. Here the CDR3 DNA reads TGTGCCAGCAGCATCCAAGGGACAGGGGGAGCAGATACGCAGTATTTT.

The chain is built from TRBV29-1 and TRBJ1-2; D unclear. Germline loops: CDR1 SQVTM, CDR2 ANQGSEA. V was trimmed by 2 bases and J by 5 bases, leaving 15 bases between them. The CDR3 runs to 14 residues. DNA of the CDR3: TGCAGCGTTGAAAGCCGGGCAGCTCTATATGGCTACACCTTC. Amino acid sequence: CSVESRAALYGYTF.

This clone occurred once. The chain couples TRBV6-5 to TRBJ2-3; possibly TRBD1 for D (5 bases). CDR3 length: 14 amino acids. With 4 bases removed from V and 3 bases from J, the gap between germline ends came to 11 bases. Germline assignment: CDR1 MNHEY and CDR2 SVGAGI. In DNA form, the CDR3 reads TGTGCCAGCAGTTCAGGGCAGGGAACAGATACGCAGTATTTT. Protein product: CASSSGQGTDTQYF.

This chain connects TRBV6-6 to TRBJ1-2; no reliable D call. V dropped 4 bases and J dropped 4 bases, with 10 bases sitting between them. CDR3 size: 13 residues. CDR1 is MNHNY and CDR2 is SVGAGI in the germline V gene (reference sequence). CDR3 loop: CASSLEEVYGYTF. In DNA form, the CDR3 reads TGTGCCAGCAGTTTAGAGGAGGTCTATGGCTACACCTTC.

This clone has just a few counts. The chain couples TRBV19 to TRBJ1-5; 9 bases are a match to TRBD1. Germline trimming cut 4 bases from V and 7 bases from J; bases unmatched to any gene: 8. Germline CDR1 LNHDA, CDR2 SQIVND (reference sequence). This CDR3 spans 15 amino acids. CDR3 nucleotide sequence: TGTGCCAGTAGTAGCATGACAGGGGGATACCAGCCCCAGCATTTT. Residues: CASSSMTGGYQPQHF.

The chain uses TRBV4-2 and TRBJ2-3; 10 nucleotides agree with TRBD2. V was pared by 0 bases and J by 6 bases, with 9 bases of the junction left unmatched. Germline V gene lookup returns CDR1 LGHNA and CDR2 YNFKEQ. CDR3 size: 17 residues. This CDR3 is CASSQDQAGGLRDTQYF. In DNA form, the CDR3 reads TGTGCCAGCAGCCAAGATCAAGCGGGGGGGCTTCGGGATACGCAGTATTTT.

CDR3 in amino acids: CASSDGPEQYF. For the CDR3, the DNA is TGTGCCAGCAGCGACGGGCCCGAGCAGTACTTC. This rearrangement joins TRBV7-9 to TRBJ2-5; D gene ambiguous. The assigned J gene may be wrong: the sequence end matches TRBJ2-7 better. CDR1 is SEHNR, CDR2 FQNEAQ, per germline (reference sequence). The CDR3 has 11 residues.